One TCR beta chain is described in this entry. The PCR employed 60 Vbeta primers together with 13 Jbeta primers. Using immunoSEQ multiplex PCR, the repertoire was profiled, and TCRdb retains in-frame clones only, with some absent. This table has 95,000 to 150,000 clones, around 66% appearing once. The sample comes from a study of cytomegalovirus exposure and HLA in healthy donors. J gave up 4 bases and V 1 base, and 5 bases lay outside the gene matches. The germline CDR1 and CDR2 sequences are SGHRS and YFSETQ. The CDR3 is 17 residues long. The chain employs TRBV5-1 and TRBJ2-1; 13 nucleotides match TRBD2. The sequence was collected from a woman aged 40 to 50 in good health and CMV-seropositive. The sample consisted of PBMCs. The CDR3 sequence: CASSLSRLAGGYNEQFF. CDR3 nucleotide sequence: TGCGCCAGCAGCTTGTCCCGACTAGCGGGGGGTTACAATGAGCAGTTCTTC.